The 18 T cell receptor beta chains below all came from one sample that was sequenced in a study of blood T cell repertoires in COVID-19. Profiled with immunoSEQ multiplex PCR; TCRdb holds only in-frame clones, not every one. The repertoire has 150,000 or so clones, approximately 79% of them found once; the top ten carry approximately 7.6%. What was sequenced was peripheral blood. The receptors derive from a woman in her sixties with COVID-19, enrolled during active disease.

The V and J genes are TRBV29-1 and TRBJ2-5, with 9 bases that match TRBD1. J gave up 8 bases and V 6 bases, and 13 bases lay outside the gene matches. The length of the CDR3 is 14 residues. Germline V gene lookup returns CDR1 SQVTM and CDR2 ANQGSEA. As DNA, the CDR3 is TGCAGCGTGCACTACAGGGGGCTAAGCGGTACCCAGTACTTC. Protein: CSVHYRGLSGTQYF.

V gene TRBV10-3 combines with J gene TRBJ2-5; 7 nucleotides line up with TRBD1. CDR1 is ENHRY and CDR2 is SYGVKD in the germline V gene. J was trimmed by 3 bases and V by 8 bases; bases with no gene match: 9. The CDR3 totals 14 residues. The CDR3 is CAISPGGLEETQYF. In DNA form, the CDR3 reads TGTGCCATCTCTCCAGGGGGTCTTGAAGAGACCCAGTACTTC.

V and J are TRBV5-4 and TRBJ1-4; possibly TRBD1 for D (6 bases). V was pared by 4 bases and J by 5 bases, with 15 bases between. Germline values: CDR1 SGHNT, CDR2 YYREEE (reference sequence). The CDR3 is 15 residues long. The CDR3 is CASSVTTGANEKLFF. Written as DNA, the CDR3 is TGTGCCAGCAGCGTCACGACAGGAGCGAATGAAAAACTGTTTTTT.

Only one count was recorded for this clone. This sequence joins TRBV2 and TRBJ2-3; D is unresolved. V was trimmed by 4 bases and J by 4 bases, leaving 9 bases between them. CDR1 and CDR2 from the germline V gene are SNHLY and FYNNEI. The CDR3 contains 13 residues. Here the CDR3 DNA reads TGTGCCAGCAGTGTTCTTCCGGCAGATACGCAGTATTTT. This sequence encodes CASSVLPADTQYF. Full variable domain (remainder filled in from reference TRBV2 and TRBJ2-3): EPEVTQTPSHQVTQMGQEVILRCVPISNHLYFYWYRQILGQKVEFLVSFYNNEISEKSEIFDDQFSVERPDGSNFTLKIRSTKLEDSAMYFCASSVLPADTQYFGPGTRLTVL.

This chain links TRBV19 with TRBJ2-7; TRBD2 is a possible D gene (6 bases). The CDR3 consists of 16 residues. Looked up from germline, CDR1 is LNHDA and CDR2 is SQIVND (reference sequence). Trimming took 2 bases from V and 0 from J, leaving 14 bases between them. The CDR3 DNA reads TGTGCCAGTAGTATACCGAGGCGGGGCCGCTCCTACGAGCAGTACTTC. This sequence encodes CASSIPRRGRSYEQYF. Drawing the rest from reference TRBV19 and TRBJ2-7, the complete variable domain is DGGITQSPKYLFRKEGQNVTLSCEQNLNHDAMYWYRQDPGQGLRLIYYSQIVNDFQKGDIAEGYSVSREKKESFPLTVTSAQKNPTAFYLCASSIPRRGRSYEQYFGPGTRLTVT.

The V call is TRBV3-1 (or the pseudogene TRBV3-2), the J call TRBJ1-1, with D unresolved. Trimming pared 2 bases from V and 3 bases from J, leaving 4 bases between. CDR3 length equals 12 residues. Germline V gives CDR1 LGHDT, CDR2 YNNKEL (reference sequence). CDR3 DNA sequence: TGTGCCAGCAGCCAACTCCACACTGAAGCTTTCTTT. It yields the protein CASSQLHTEAFF.

Only a few counts were recorded for this clone. The chain employs TRBV4-2 and TRBJ2-5, with TRBD2 as a possible D gene (5 bases). The CDR3 totals 16 residues. V shed 0 bases and J shed 4 bases, with 15 bases lying between them. Germline CDR1 and CDR2: LGHNA and YNFKEQ. The CDR3 DNA reads as TGTGCCAGCAGCCAAGATATAGATAGCGTAGGAGAGACCCAGTACTTC. Encoded protein: CASSQDIDSVGETQYF.

The chain carries TRBV19 and TRBJ2-2; D unclear. CDR1 and CDR2 from the germline V gene are LNHDA and SQIVND (reference sequence). The V and J ends lost 2 bases and 0 bases respectively, with 10 bases between them. The CDR3 is 16 residues long. The CDR3 DNA reads as TGTGCCAGTAGTATAAGCTCATTTGCGAACACCGGGGAGCTGTTTTTT. Its protein product is CASSISSFANTGELFF.

The J gene is TRBJ1-2, the V gene TRBV29-1, with TRBD1 matching 10 bases. Germline lookup yields CDR1 SQVTM and CDR2 ANQGSEA. The CDR3 is 11 residues long. The V and J ends lost 6 bases and 7 bases, in that order; junction bases with no gene match: 2. CDR3 sequence (DNA): TGCAGCGTGACAGGGGGCCCTGGCTACACCTTC. Translation gives CSVTGGPGYTF.

The V call is TRBV6-1, the J call TRBJ2-1; 10 nucleotides align to TRBD2. V lost 4 bases and J lost 0; bases outside the gene matches: 3. CDR3 length: 16 residues. The germline gives CDR1 MNHNS, CDR2 SASEGT. As DNA, the CDR3 is TGTGCCAGCAGTGCCTCTAGCGGGGGCTCCTACAATGAGCAGTTCTTC. It translates to CASSASSGGSYNEQFF.

The chain employs TRBV10-3 and TRBJ2-2; no clear D gene. The germline V gene encodes CDR1 ENHRY and CDR2 SYGVKD. V lost 7 bases to trimming and J lost 3 bases, with 9 bases between them. There are 13 residues in the CDR3. As DNA, the CDR3 is TGTGCCATCAACCGACATGACACCGGGGAGCTGTTTTTT. It encodes CAINRHDTGELFF.

The chain has TRBV7-6 and TRBJ2-2; 8 bases line up with TRBD2. This CDR3 is built from 18 residues. The germline CDR1 and CDR2 sequences are SGHVS and FNYEAQ. J gave up 4 bases and V 1 base, and 11 bases lay outside the gene matches. The CDR3 DNA is TGTGCCAGCAGCTTAGGCGTAGCGGGGAGCCCGAGCACCGGGGAGCTGTTTTTT. Its translation: CASSLGVAGSPSTGELFF.

The chain has TRBV19 and TRBJ1-5; 9 nucleotides line up with TRBD1. Losses at the gene ends were 8 bases for V and 6 bases for J; bases not matched to a gene: 11. CDR1 LNHDA and CDR2 SQIVND come from the germline V gene (reference sequence). This CDR3 is 15 amino acids long. The CDR3 region has the DNA TGTGCCAGTCGTCCCGGGACAGGGAACGGTCAGCCCCAGCATTTT. This sequence encodes CASRPGTGNGQPQHF.

This clone was detected only once. This chain uses TRBV14 with TRBJ2-3; TRBD2 aligns across 12 bases. The CDR3 extends over 15 amino acids. The germline V gene has CDR1 SGHDN and CDR2 FVKESK. After removal of 3 bases from V and 3 bases from J, the junction contained 1 base not matched to a gene. In nucleotides, the CDR3 is TGTGCCAGCAGCCAGACTAGCGGGGGAACAGATACGCAGTATTTT. Amino acid sequence: CASSQTSGGTDTQYF.

This chain connects TRBV6-1 to TRBJ1-3; D is unclear. This CDR3 contains 16 residues. Per the germline V gene, CDR1 is MNHNS and CDR2 is SASEGT. The ends were cut back, 1 base at V and 0 bases at J, with 10 bases in the middle. CDR3 DNA: TGTGCCAGCAGTGAAGTCCCCGCCGGCTCTGGAAACACCATATATTTT. Protein sequence: CASSEVPAGSGNTIYF.

The rearrangement joins TRBV3-1 (or the pseudogene TRBV3-2) to TRBJ2-7, with D possibly being TRBD1 (6 bases). The CDR3 is made up of 13 amino acids. Trimming cost V 6 bases and J 6 bases, with 15 bases left between them. Germline V gives CDR1 LGHDT, CDR2 YNNKEL (reference sequence). CDR3 coding DNA: TGTGCCAGCAGTCCAGATCGCAGGGGCGAGCAGTACGTC. As protein: CASSPDRRGEQYV.

This clone was picked up a small number of times. V is TRBV6-4 and J is TRBJ1-1, with D possibly TRBD1 on 5 matching bases. Between the trimmed V and J ends, which lost 3 bases and 3 bases, there was a span of 14 bases. The CDR3 extends over 15 amino acids. Germline V lookup: CDR1 MRHNA, CDR2 SNTAGT. The CDR3 loop reads CASSESSGGDTEAFF. CDR3 nucleotides: TGTGCCAGCAGTGAGTCGTCCGGGGGGGACACTGAAGCTTTCTTT.

The CDR3 reads CASTRGQGGSPLHF. The CDR3, as DNA: TGTGCCAGCACCCGGGGACAGGGAGGTTCACCCCTCCACTTT. The rearrangement joins TRBV6-6 to TRBJ1-6; 9 bases fit TRBD1. From germline, CDR1 is MNHNY and CDR2 SVGAGI (reference sequence). This CDR3 contains 14 residues. With V trimmed by 7 bases and J by 9 bases, 7 bases remained unmatched.